This passage covers 30 T cell receptor beta chains from one sample sequenced in a study of blood T cell repertoires in COVID-19. Produced via immunoSEQ multiplex PCR; TCRdb's table is partial and in-frame only. The sample has fewer than 200,000 clones, about 93% seen once. Sequences were obtained from peripheral blood. The source of these receptors is a woman between 50 and 59 years old with acute or convalescent COVID-19.

The J gene is TRBJ1-1, the V gene TRBV28; 7 nucleotides agree with TRBD1. The CDR3 extends over 14 amino acids. With 4 bases clipped from V and 1 base from J, the junction kept 3 bases outside the gene matches. The germline V gene encodes CDR1 MDHEN and CDR2 SYDVKM. The CDR3 reads CASSWQGGNTEAFF. For the CDR3, the DNA is TGTGCCAGCAGTTGGCAGGGGGGGAACACTGAAGCTTTCTTT. Variable domain in full (rest from reference TRBV28 and TRBJ1-1): DVKVTQSSRYLVKRTGEKVFLECVQDMDHENMFWYRQDPGLGLRLIYFSYDVKMKEKGDIPEGYSVSREKKERFSLILESASTNQTSMYLCASSWQGGNTEAFFGQGTRLTVV.

V and J are TRBV25-1 and TRBJ1-1; the D gene is possibly TRBD1 (6 bases). Trimming stripped 8 bases from V and 1 base from J, with 20 bases between. The CDR3 spans 16 residues. The germline V gene encodes CDR1 MGHDK and CDR2 SYGVNS. CDR3 sequence reads: CASQNPRTVRNTEAFF. Written as DNA, the CDR3 is TGTGCCAGCCAAAATCCCCGGACAGTTCGGAACACTGAAGCTTTCTTT.

The CDR3 DNA sequence: TGTGCCACCGGGATGCTGGACTCACCCCTCCACTTT. Translation: CATGMLDSPLHF. The chain has TRBV10-3 and TRBJ1-6; D unresolved. CDR1 and CDR2 from the germline V gene are ENHRY and SYGVKD. The CDR3 sequence is 12 residues long. Between the trimmed V and J ends, which lost 10 bases and 10 bases, there was a span of 14 bases.

This sequence joins TRBV24-1 and TRBJ2-5; a weak D match, TRBD1 (6 bases). The CDR3 contains 15 residues. Trimming shortened V by 0 bases and J by 4 bases, and 11 bases separated the two germline ends. CDR1 and CDR2 from the germline V gene are KGHDR and SFDVKD. The CDR3 nucleotides read TGTGCCACCAGTGATTTGACAGGGATGGGAGAGACCCAGTACTTC. It translates to CATSDLTGMGETQYF.

A single count supports this clone. The chain has TRBV25-1 and TRBJ1-2, with 9 positions matching TRBD1. The germline V gene encodes CDR1 MGHDK and CDR2 SYGVNS. Losses at the gene ends were 4 bases for V and 3 bases for J; bases not matched to a gene: 3. The CDR3 runs to 14 residues. CDR3 region: CASSGRDRDYGYTF. DNA of the CDR3: TGTGCCAGCAGTGGAAGGGACAGGGACTATGGCTACACCTTC.

As for this clone: Because it lacks the conserved phenylalanine or tryptophan at the end, this CDR3 is likely a read error. It is unclear where the CDR3 begins or ends on the DNA, so no DNA is shown, and the CDR3 is as TCRdb lists it. The rearrangement links TRBV27 to TRBJ2-7; whether TRBD1, the table's D call, matches the DNA was not checked. Ends included, the CDR3 has 10 residues. Germline-derived CDR1 and CDR2 are MNHEY and SMNVEV (reference sequence). The CDR3 loop reads CASSLGDREL.

The chain employs TRBV28 and TRBJ2-7, with 7 bases lining up with TRBD1. The CDR3 consists of 12 residues. Germline V CDR1 and CDR2: MDHEN, SYDVKM. V shed 6 bases, J shed 2 bases, and the junction held 1 base outside the gene matches. The CDR3 DNA follows: TGTGCCAGCAGCGGGACAGCCTACGAGCAGTACTTC. It is translated as CASSGTAYEQYF.

The V gene is TRBV12-3 or TRBV12-4, the J gene TRBJ2-7, with D maybe TRBD1 (5 bases). This CDR3 contains 13 residues. V was shortened by 3 bases and J by 2 bases, with 8 bases between the two germline ends. Here the CDR3 reads CASSFAGPYEQYF. CDR3 bases: TGTGCCAGCAGTTTCGCAGGGCCCTACGAGCAGTACTTC.

The rearrangement links TRBV28 to TRBJ1-5; D gene uncertain. The germline V gene has CDR1 MDHEN and CDR2 SYDVKM. V lost 7 bases and J lost 4, with 14 bases in between. The CDR3 sequence is 14 residues long. DNA for the CDR3: TGTGCCAGCAACACACCCCAGTTTAATCAGCCCCAGCATTTT. The encoded protein is CASNTPQFNQPQHF.

This chain uses TRBV19 with TRBJ1-2; D may be TRBD1 (5 bases). The CDR3 contains 11 residues. CDR1 LNHDA and CDR2 SQIVND come from the germline V gene (reference sequence). Deletions cut 10 bases from V and 4 bases from J, with 10 bases between. CDR3 in DNA: TGTGCCATCCGACAGCCCTATGGCTACACCTTC. Amino acid sequence: CAIRQPYGYTF.

The chain carries TRBV18 and TRBJ2-3, with TRBD1 identical over 7 bases. V trimming: 4 bases; J trimming: 1 base; junction bases outside the gene matches: 8. This CDR3 region has 16 residues. Germline V CDR1 and CDR2: KGHSH, LQKENI. In DNA, the CDR3 is TGTGCCAGCTCACAAATACAGGGGACGGGCACAGATACGCAGTATTTT. Protein: CASSQIQGTGTDTQYF.

This chain joins TRBV4-1 and TRBJ1-5; D gene unclear. This CDR3 contains 13 residues. The ends were cut back, 0 bases at V and 9 bases at J, with 9 bases in the middle. Germline loops: CDR1 MGHRA, CDR2 YSYEKL. The CDR3 nucleotides are TGCGCCAGCAGCCAAGAAGAGTCGGGGCCCCAGCATTTT. Its protein product is CASSQEESGPQHF.

In its sample, this clone was seen once. V and J are TRBV19 and TRBJ2-3; possible D gene TRBD1, 8 bases. V gave up 2 bases and J gave up 2 bases, with 11 bases separating them. This CDR3 contains 15 residues. Germline loops: CDR1 LNHDA, CDR2 SQIVND (reference sequence). DNA for the CDR3: TGTGCCAGTAGTATAACAGGGGGGGCCACAGATACGCAGTATTTT. It specifies CASSITGGATDTQYF. Filled out from reference TRBV19 and TRBJ2-3, the complete variable domain reads DGGITQSPKYLFRKEGQNVTLSCEQNLNHDAMYWYRQDPGQGLRLIYYSQIVNDFQKGDIAEGYSVSREKKESFPLTVTSAQKNPTAFYLCASSITGGATDTQYFGPGTRLTVL.

The rearrangement joins TRBV9 to TRBJ1-3; no clear D gene. The CDR3 runs to 15 residues. V lost 4 bases, J lost 11 bases, and 22 bases lay in between. The germline CDR1 and CDR2 sequences are SGDLS and YYNGEE. The CDR3 nucleotides are TGTGCCAGCAGCCTCGCTGGGGTGGCGGGTGACGCCATATATTTT. Its protein product is CASSLAGVAGDAIYF.

This clone was observed at least ten times. The chain couples TRBV19 to TRBJ2-7, with D tentatively TRBD2 (6 bases). CDR1 is LNHDA, CDR2 SQIVND, per germline (reference sequence). There are 13 residues in the CDR3. Trimming pared 5 bases from V and 13 bases from J, leaving 21 bases between. The CDR3 region has the DNA TGTGCCAGTAGTTCGTCGGACTACCAAGAACGATACTTC. Its protein product is CASSSSDYQERYF.

The chain links TRBV6-5 to TRBJ1-6, with TRBD1 identical over 9 bases. The V and J ends lost 6 bases and 7 bases, in that order; junction bases with no gene match: 7. The CDR3 runs 15 residues. Germline V gene sequence: CDR1 MNHEY, CDR2 SVGAGI. The CDR3 sequence is CASRAGTGSNSPLHF. The CDR3 DNA reads as TGTGCCAGCAGGGCCGGGACAGGGTCAAATTCACCCCTCCACTTT.

V usage is TRBV2 and J usage is TRBJ2-5; D is undetermined. The CDR3 contains 16 residues. Per germline, CDR1 SNHLY and CDR2 FYNNEI. V gave up 1 base and J gave up 2 bases, with 14 bases separating them. CDR3 loop: CASSEGAISLQETQYF. The CDR3 DNA follows: TGTGCCAGCAGTGAAGGGGCCATTTCGCTACAAGAGACCCAGTACTTC.

The chain has TRBV29-1 and TRBJ2-7; 8 bases match TRBD1. With 7 bases clipped from V and 2 bases from J, the junction kept 13 bases outside the gene matches. Looked up from germline, CDR1 is SQVTM and CDR2 is ANQGSEA. The CDR3 is 15 residues long. CDR3 coding DNA: TGCAGCGCCTACTCTGGACAGGGTCATACCTACGAGCAGTACTTC. This translates into CSAYSGQGHTYEQYF.

V and J are TRBV7-9 and TRBJ2-1, with TRBD1 matching 10 bases. CDR3 length: 13 amino acids. J gave up 9 bases and V 5 bases, and 4 bases lay outside the gene matches. Germline assignment: CDR1 SEHNR and CDR2 FQNEAQ (reference sequence). For the CDR3, the DNA is TGTGCCAGCAGCGAGACAGGGGGCGGTGAGCAGTTCTTC. The encoded protein is CASSETGGGEQFF. The whole variable domain, filled in from reference TRBV7-9 and TRBJ2-1, reads DTGVSQNPRHKITKRGQNVTFRCDPISEHNRLYWYRQTLGQGPEFLTYFQNEAQLEKSRLLSDRFSAERPKGSFSTLEIQRTEQGDSAMYLCASSETGGGEQFFGPGTRLTVL.

CDR3 DNA: TGTGCCACCAGGACAGGGGGTGGTGGCTACACCTTC. Protein product: CATRTGGGGYTF. J is TRBJ1-2 and V is TRBV24-1; 9 bases match TRBD1. V shed 7 bases and J 7 bases; nucleotides not matched to a gene: 3. CDR3 size: 12 residues. CDR1 KGHDR and CDR2 SFDVKD come from the germline V gene.

V usage is TRBV9 and J usage is TRBJ1-2; TRBD1 might be the D (6 bases). V was trimmed by 4 bases and J by 2 bases, leaving 18 bases between them. The CDR3 covers 16 residues. Germline assignment: CDR1 SGDLS and CDR2 YYNGEE. CDR3 loop: CASSPTLGGVNYGYTF. In nucleotides, the CDR3 is TGTGCCAGCAGCCCAACTCTAGGGGGGGTAAACTATGGCTACACCTTC.

The gene calls are TRBV5-8 and TRBJ1-1; D remains unclear. Trimming cost V 2 bases and J 1 base, with 9 bases left between them. Germline V gene data show CDR1 as SGHTS and CDR2 as YDEGEE. CDR3 length: 14 amino acids. Written as DNA, the CDR3 is TGTGCCAGCAGCTTTGGACTGCCGAACACTGAAGCTTTCTTT. As protein: CASSFGLPNTEAFF.

The rearrangement joins TRBV18 to TRBJ1-2, with 7 bases that match TRBD1. V trimming: 4 bases; J trimming: 4 bases; junction bases outside the gene matches: 15. Germline V gene data show CDR1 as KGHSH and CDR2 as LQKENI. CDR3 length: 17 residues. The CDR3 is CASSLQAGVTGAYGYTF. CDR3 in DNA: TGTGCCAGCTCACTCCAAGCCGGGGTCACAGGGGCCTATGGCTACACCTTC. The full variable domain, completed using reference TRBV18 and TRBJ1-2, is NAGVMQNPRHLVRRRGQEARLRCSPMKGHSHVYWYRQLPEEGLKFMVYLQKENIIDESGMPKERFSAEFPKEGPSILRIQQVVRGDSAAYFCASSLQAGVTGAYGYTFGSGTRLTVV.

Only one count was recorded for this clone. This sequence joins TRBV27 and TRBJ2-3; D possibly corresponds to TRBD2 (7 bases). The CDR3 totals 17 residues. The V gene's germline CDR1 is MNHEY and CDR2 SMNVEV (reference sequence). V was cut by 0 bases and J by 4 bases, with 17 bases left in between. The chain's CDR3 is CASSLSAYWEGADTQYF. In DNA, the CDR3 is TGTGCCAGCAGTTTATCTGCCTATTGGGAGGGGGCAGATACGCAGTATTTT.

V and J are TRBV4-3 and TRBJ1-3; D gene ambiguous. V was pared by 1 base and J by 2 bases, with 15 bases between. The V gene's germline CDR1 is LGHNA and CDR2 YSLEER. The CDR3 spans 17 residues. CDR3 loop: CASSQGFSEIPGNTIYF. The CDR3, as DNA: TGCGCCAGCAGCCAAGGATTTTCGGAGATCCCTGGAAACACCATATATTTT.

The CDR3 region is CASSVAGLGWNNEQFF. CDR3 in DNA: TGTGCCAGCAGCGTAGCTGGACTAGGGTGGAACAATGAGCAGTTCTTC. V is TRBV9 and J is TRBJ2-1; 7 bases line up with TRBD2. V lost 0 bases and J lost 5; bases outside the gene matches: 8. This CDR3 is 16 amino acids long. Per the germline V gene, CDR1 is SGDLS and CDR2 is YYNGEE.

J is TRBJ1-2 and V is TRBV7-9; D is unresolved. Between the trimmed V and J ends, which lost 4 bases and 5 bases, there was a span of 20 bases. CDR3 length: 16 residues. Germline V gene lookup returns CDR1 SEHNR and CDR2 FQNEAQ (reference sequence). This CDR3 is CASSSSLEEFAYGYTF. The CDR3 coding sequence is TGTGCCAGCAGCTCAAGCCTGGAGGAGTTCGCATATGGCTACACCTTC.

The chain employs TRBV5-1 and TRBJ1-4; no clear D. Germline V CDR1 and CDR2: SGHRS, YFSETQ. Trimming took 2 bases from V and 3 from J, leaving 17 bases between them. The CDR3 sequence is 17 residues long. CDR3 bases: TGCGCCAGCAGCTTTCGGGGATTGGGTGTAGCTAATGAAAAACTGTTTTTT. This sequence encodes CASSFRGLGVANEKLFF.

This rearrangement joins TRBV5-1 to TRBJ1-1; D is ambiguous. The CDR3 runs 13 residues. V gave up 4 bases and J gave up 0 bases, with 7 bases separating them. Germline CDR1 reads SGHRS; CDR2 reads YFSETQ. Written as DNA, the CDR3 is TGCGCCAGCAGCAAGTACATGAACACTGAAGCTTTCTTT. This encodes CASSKYMNTEAFF.

This chain connects TRBV6-5 to TRBJ2-7, with D perhaps matching TRBD1 (6 bases). Per germline, CDR1 MNHEY and CDR2 SVGAGI. This CDR3 spans 15 amino acids. The V end lost 7 bases, the J end lost 4 bases, and 20 bases lay between the germline ends. The CDR3 region has the DNA TGTGCCAGCACTCAAACGGGGACACCATTATACGAGCAGTACTTC. This encodes CASTQTGTPLYEQYF.